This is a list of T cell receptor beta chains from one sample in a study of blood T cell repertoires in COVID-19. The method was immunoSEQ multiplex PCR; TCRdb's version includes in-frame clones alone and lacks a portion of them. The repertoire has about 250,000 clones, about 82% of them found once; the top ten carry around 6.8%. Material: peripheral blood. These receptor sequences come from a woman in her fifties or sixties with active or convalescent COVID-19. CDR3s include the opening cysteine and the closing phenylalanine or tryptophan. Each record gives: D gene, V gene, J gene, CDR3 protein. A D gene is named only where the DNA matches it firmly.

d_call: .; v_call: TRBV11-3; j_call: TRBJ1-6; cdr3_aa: CASSPNYNSPLHF
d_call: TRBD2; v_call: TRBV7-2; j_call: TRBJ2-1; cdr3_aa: CASSFRTSGGTQYNEQFF
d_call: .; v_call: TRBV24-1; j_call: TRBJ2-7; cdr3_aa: CATSDRGQGYEQYF
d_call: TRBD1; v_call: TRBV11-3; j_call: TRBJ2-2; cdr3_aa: CASSLDRGWQEDTGELFF
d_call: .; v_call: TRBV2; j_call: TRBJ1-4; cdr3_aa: CASAETAAEKLFF
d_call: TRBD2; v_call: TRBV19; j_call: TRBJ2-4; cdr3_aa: CASSIPGLAPEAKNIQYF
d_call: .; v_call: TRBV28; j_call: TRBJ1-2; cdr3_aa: CASNLDRNYGYTF
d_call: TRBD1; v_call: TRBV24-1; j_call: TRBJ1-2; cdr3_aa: CATSDSGQGAGGYTF
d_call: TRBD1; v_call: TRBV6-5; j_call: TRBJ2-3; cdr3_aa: CGLQGTGTDTQYF
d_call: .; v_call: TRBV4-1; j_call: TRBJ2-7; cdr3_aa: CASSLGQNGYEQYF
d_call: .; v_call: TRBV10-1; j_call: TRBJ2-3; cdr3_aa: CASSPGDAGTDTQYF
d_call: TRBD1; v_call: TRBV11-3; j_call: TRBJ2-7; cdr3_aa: CASGPGTGNEQYF
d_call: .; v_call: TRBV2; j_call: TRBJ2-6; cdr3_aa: CASSPSSAAGANVLTF
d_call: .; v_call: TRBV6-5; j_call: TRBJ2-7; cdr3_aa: CASKGGGRGSYEQYF
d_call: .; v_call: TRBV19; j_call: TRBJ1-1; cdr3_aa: CASVGGPYTEAFF
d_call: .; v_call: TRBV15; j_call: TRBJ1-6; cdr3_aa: CATSRDSAGLSPLHF
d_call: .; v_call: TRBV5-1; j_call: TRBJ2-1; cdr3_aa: CASSPSDSNNNEQFF
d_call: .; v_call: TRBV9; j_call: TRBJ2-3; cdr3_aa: CASSPWGGASTDTQYF
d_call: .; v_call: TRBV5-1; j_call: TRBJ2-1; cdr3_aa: CASSLGVGHNEQFF
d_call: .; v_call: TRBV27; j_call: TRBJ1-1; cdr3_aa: CASSFRTAPGNTEAFF
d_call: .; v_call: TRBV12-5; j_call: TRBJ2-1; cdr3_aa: CASGFGSLGGEQFF
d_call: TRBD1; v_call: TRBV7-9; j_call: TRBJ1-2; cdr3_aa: CASSPDRVNYGYTF
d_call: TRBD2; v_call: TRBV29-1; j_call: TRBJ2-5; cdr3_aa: CSVPPGGAETQYF
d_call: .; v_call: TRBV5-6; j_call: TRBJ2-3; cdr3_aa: CASSLRQGWGTDTQYF
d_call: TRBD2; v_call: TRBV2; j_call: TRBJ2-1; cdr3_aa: CASSSRLAGDYNEQFF
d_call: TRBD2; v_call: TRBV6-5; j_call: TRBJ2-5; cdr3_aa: CASSWTSGLQETQYF
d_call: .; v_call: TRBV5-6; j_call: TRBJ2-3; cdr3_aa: CASSPQISFTDTQYF
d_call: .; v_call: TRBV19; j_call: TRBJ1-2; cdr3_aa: CASSMGALYGYTF
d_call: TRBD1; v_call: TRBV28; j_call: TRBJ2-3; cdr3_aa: CASKGASTDTQYF
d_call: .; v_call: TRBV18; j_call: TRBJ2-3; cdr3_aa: CASSPPSTDTQYF
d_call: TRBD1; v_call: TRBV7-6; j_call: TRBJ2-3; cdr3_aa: CASSLYALGTGVTDTQYF
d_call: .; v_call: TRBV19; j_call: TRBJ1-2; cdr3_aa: CASSQQGGGYTF
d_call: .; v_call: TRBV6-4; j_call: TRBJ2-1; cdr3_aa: CASSTRGGSYNEQFF
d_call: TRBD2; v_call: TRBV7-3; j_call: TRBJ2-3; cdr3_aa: CASSSPLEGGRGTDTQYF
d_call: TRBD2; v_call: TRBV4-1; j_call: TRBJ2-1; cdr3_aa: CASSQAGLAGRLEQFF
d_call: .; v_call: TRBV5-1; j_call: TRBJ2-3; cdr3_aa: CASSLRISTDTQYF
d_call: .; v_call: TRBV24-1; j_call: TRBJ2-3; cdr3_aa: CATSDTSGLDTQYF
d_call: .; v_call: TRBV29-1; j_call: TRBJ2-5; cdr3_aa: CSVEGQYQETQYF
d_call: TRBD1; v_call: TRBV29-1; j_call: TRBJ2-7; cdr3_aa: CSVETGQGWNEQYF
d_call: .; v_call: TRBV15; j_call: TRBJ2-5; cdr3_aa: CATSRDLGGAETQYF